This is a list of T cell receptor beta chains from one sample in a study of blood T cell repertoires in COVID-19. Sequencing used immunoSEQ multiplex PCR; TCRdb keeps in-frame clones, though not all of them. The repertoire consists of tens of thousands of clones, with 70% to 90% occurring once and the leading ten covering more than 12%. Material: peripheral blood. The receptors come from a man older than 75 with acute or convalescent COVID-19. Each CDR3 is given with its conserved first and last residue. A D gene is named only where the DNA matches it firmly. Clone sizes are given selectively: once, few, many, or a class where the clone is expanded.

length: 15
V: TRBV13
size: NA
D: TRBD1
J: TRBJ1-4
DNA: TGTGCCAGCAGCCCCGGGGGGACAGGGACTGAAAAACTGTTTTTT
CDR3: CASSPGGTGTEKLFF

length: 15
V: TRBV3-1/TRBV3-2
size: NA
D: NA
J: TRBJ2-7
DNA: TGTGCCAGCAGCCAAGCGAGCGGTCCCATCGCGGAGCAGTACTTC
CDR3: CASSQASGPIAEQYF

length: 18
V: TRBV5-1
size: NA
D: NA
J: TRBJ2-6
DNA: TGCGCCAGCAGCTTCCATTCAGGGGCCAACTCTGGGGCCAACGTCCTGACTTTC
CDR3: CASSFHSGANSGANVLTF

length: 13
V: TRBV4-1
size: many
D: NA
J: TRBJ2-1
DNA: TGCGCCAGCAGCCAAGAGCGGCTAGGTGAGCAGTTCTTC
CDR3: CASSQERLGEQFF

length: 14
V: TRBV2
size: NA
D: TRBD1
J: TRBJ1-2
DNA: TGTGCCAGCTTGAGGGGGGGGACAGGGGATACCTACACCTTC
CDR3: CASLRGGTGDTYTF

length: 15
V: TRBV5-4
size: NA
D: TRBD1
J: TRBJ2-3
DNA: TGTGCCAGCAGAGGGGGCCAGCATTCCACAGATACGCAGTATTTT
CDR3: CASRGGQHSTDTQYF

length: 19
V: TRBV2
size: NA
D: TRBD2
J: TRBJ2-1
DNA: TGTGCCAGCAGCCTGACTAGCGGGGGCGTCCCGAGCTCCTACAATGAGCAGTTCTTC
CDR3: CASSLTSGGVPSSYNEQFF

length: 12
V: TRBV6-5
size: NA
D: TRBD1
J: TRBJ1-5
DNA: TGTGCCAGCGGGGGACAGAATCAGCCCCAGCATTTT
CDR3: CASGGQNQPQHF

length: 24
V: TRBV6-6
size: NA
D: TRBD1
J: TRBJ1-2
DNA: TGTGCCAGCAGTCCATCCCCCGGGACAGGGGGCGCTGGGAGCGCTATGGATTCCAACTATGGCTACACCTTC
CDR3: CASSPSPGTGGAGSAMDSNYGYTF

length: 13
V: TRBV3-1/TRBV3-2
size: NA
D: NA
J: TRBJ2-1
DNA: TGTGCCAGCAGCCAGAACAGAGTCAATGAGCAGTTCTTC
CDR3: CASSQNRVNEQFF

length: 12
V: TRBV7-2
size: few
D: NA
J: TRBJ2-5
DNA: TGTGCCAGCAGCCCGTACCAAGAGACCCAGTACTTC
CDR3: CASSPYQETQYF

length: 18
V: TRBV3-1/TRBV3-2
size: NA
D: TRBD2
J: TRBJ2-1
DNA: TGTGCCAGCAGCCAAGATCGTTGGGTAGCGGGGGGCAACAATGAGCAGTTCTTC
CDR3: CASSQDRWVAGGNNEQFF

length: 14
V: TRBV19
size: NA
D: NA
J: TRBJ1-6
DNA: TGTGCCAGTAGTATTGAGACGGGAAATTCACCCCTCCACTTT
CDR3: CASSIETGNSPLHF

length: 15
V: TRBV5-5
size: NA
D: TRBD1
J: TRBJ2-2
DNA: TGTGCCAGCAGCTTAGGACAGGGATCCACCGGGGAGCTGTTTTTT
CDR3: CASSLGQGSTGELFF

length: 16
V: TRBV5-4
size: NA
D: NA
J: TRBJ1-2
DNA: TGTGCCAGCAGCAGGGACTCTCCGGGGCGGGACTATGGCTACACCTTC
CDR3: CASSRDSPGRDYGYTF

length: 16
V: TRBV14
size: NA
D: NA
J: TRBJ2-1
DNA: TGTGCCAGCAGCCGTCACGGGGGACTCTCCTACAATGAGCAGTTCTTC
CDR3: CASSRHGGLSYNEQFF

length: 16
V: TRBV3-1/TRBV3-2
size: once
D: NA
J: TRBJ2-6
DNA: TGTGCCAGCAGCCAAGTGATTTCCGCAGGAGCCAACGTCCTGACTTTC
CDR3: CASSQVISAGANVLTF

length: 11
V: TRBV5-1
size: NA
D: TRBD1
J: TRBJ2-7
DNA: TGCGCCAGCAGCTTCGGGACAGATCAGTACTTC
CDR3: CASSFGTDQYF

length: 13
V: TRBV15
size: NA
D: NA
J: TRBJ1-2
DNA: TGTGCCACCAGTGAAGGACAGAACTATGGCTACACCTTC
CDR3: CATSEGQNYGYTF

length: 15
V: TRBV10-3
size: NA
D: NA
J: TRBJ1-6
DNA: TGTGCCATCAGTGAGTCGGGAGGAGACGGTTCACCCCTCCACTTT
CDR3: CAISESGGDGSPLHF

length: 15
V: TRBV7-9
size: NA
D: TRBD1
J: TRBJ1-1
DNA: TGTGCCAGCAGCTTAGTGACAGGGGTGAACACTGAAGCTTTCTTT
CDR3: CASSLVTGVNTEAFF

length: 14
V: TRBV7-9
size: NA
D: NA
J: TRBJ2-6
DNA: TGTGCCAGCAGCTTTAGAGCTGGGGCCAACGTCCTGACTTTC
CDR3: CASSFRAGANVLTF

length: 14
V: TRBV5-1
size: NA
D: NA
J: TRBJ1-1
DNA: TGCGCCAGCAGCTTGGGACATACGAACACTGAAGCTTTCTTT
CDR3: CASSLGHTNTEAFF

length: 17
V: TRBV9
size: NA
D: TRBD1
J: TRBJ1-2
DNA: TGTGCCAGCAGCCACCAAGACAGGGGTATAATTCCCTATGGCTACACCTTC
CDR3: CASSHQDRGIIPYGYTF

length: 13
V: TRBV12-3/TRBV12-4
size: NA
D: NA
J: TRBJ1-4
DNA: TGTGCCAGCAGGACAGATCTTAATGAAAAACTGTTTTTT
CDR3: CASRTDLNEKLFF

length: 15
V: TRBV19
size: once
D: TRBD2
J: TRBJ2-2
DNA: TGTGCCAGTTATAAAGCGGGAACGAACACCGGGGAGCTGTTTTTT
CDR3: CASYKAGTNTGELFF

length: 13
V: TRBV9
size: NA
D: NA
J: TRBJ1-1
DNA: TGTGCCAGCAGCCCTATGTTGAACACTGAAGCTTTCTTT
CDR3: CASSPMLNTEAFF

length: 16
V: TRBV18
size: few
D: NA
J: TRBJ1-1
DNA: TGTGCCAGCTCACAAACGAGGGCTACAGTGAACACTGAAGCTTTCTTT
CDR3: CASSQTRATVNTEAFF

length: 12
V: TRBV6-5
size: NA
D: NA
J: TRBJ2-1
DNA: TGTGCCAGCAGCCCACAGGGTTATGAGCAGTTCTTC
CDR3: CASSPQGYEQFF

length: 17
V: TRBV29-1
size: few
D: NA
J: TRBJ1-1
DNA: TGCAGCGTTGAAGACCAATTGGGCCGCAGGCTGAACACTGAAGCTTTCTTT
CDR3: CSVEDQLGRRLNTEAFF

length: 13
V: TRBV12-3/TRBV12-4
size: NA
D: NA
J: TRBJ1-2
DNA: TGTGCCAGCAGTTCCGGGAAAAACTATGGCTACACCTTC
CDR3: CASSSGKNYGYTF

length: 14
V: TRBV6-5
size: NA
D: TRBD1
J: TRBJ1-2
DNA: TGTGCCAGCAGTCGGACAGGTGGTAACTATGGCTACACCTTC
CDR3: CASSRTGGNYGYTF

length: 15
V: TRBV6-5
size: NA
D: TRBD1
J: TRBJ1-1
DNA: TGTGCCAGCAGGAACTTGGAGACAGGGGGCACTGAAGCTTTCTTT
CDR3: CASRNLETGGTEAFF

length: 17
V: TRBV2
size: NA
D: TRBD2
J: TRBJ2-1
DNA: TGTGCCAGCAGCGATGAACTCGGGACTAGCAACCCCAATGAGCAGTTCTTC
CDR3: CASSDELGTSNPNEQFF

length: 15
V: TRBV4-1
size: NA
D: NA
J: TRBJ2-7
DNA: TGCGCCAGCAGCCAAGATCGGCGGGCAAGCGACGAGCAGTACTTC
CDR3: CASSQDRRASDEQYF

length: 14
V: TRBV7-9
size: NA
D: NA
J: TRBJ2-1
DNA: TGTGCCAGCAGCTTAGGGGCTCTCTACAATGAGCAGTTCTTC
CDR3: CASSLGALYNEQFF

length: 14
V: TRBV11-1
size: NA
D: NA
J: TRBJ2-7
DNA: TGTGCCAGCAGCTCCGGCCCCGGGACCTACGAGCAGTACTTC
CDR3: CASSSGPGTYEQYF

length: 18
V: TRBV6-1
size: NA
D: TRBD1
J: TRBJ1-1
DNA: TGTGCCAGCAGTGGAAGAATGGTACCGACAGGGAAGAACACTGAAGCTTTCTTT
CDR3: CASSGRMVPTGKNTEAFF

length: 14
V: TRBV13
size: NA
D: TRBD1
J: TRBJ1-2
DNA: TGTGCCAGCAGCTCCGGGACAGGGTTCTATGGCTACACCTTC
CDR3: CASSSGTGFYGYTF

length: 15
V: TRBV5-6
size: few
D: NA
J: TRBJ1-4
DNA: TGTGCCAGCAGCCACCGGGACACCCCAGGTGAAAAACTGTTTTTT
CDR3: CASSHRDTPGEKLFF

length: 14
V: TRBV7-2
size: NA
D: NA
J: TRBJ1-5
DNA: TGTGCCAGCAGCTCACAGTATAGCAATCAGCCCCAGCATTTT
CDR3: CASSSQYSNQPQHF

length: 13
V: TRBV2
size: NA
D: NA
J: TRBJ1-6
DNA: TGTGCCAGCAGTACGTCCCGGGACATACCCCTCCACTTT
CDR3: CASSTSRDIPLHF

length: 20
V: TRBV18
size: once
D: TRBD2
J: TRBJ2-3
DNA: TGTGCCAGCTCACCACTCGGGGCTAGCGGGGGGGCCCCTGGCACAGATACGCAGTATTTT
CDR3: CASSPLGASGGAPGTDTQYF

length: 17
V: TRBV5-1
size: few
D: TRBD1
J: TRBJ1-3
DNA: TGCGCCAGCAGCGTCACCGGGACAGGGGGTTCGGGAAACACCATATATTTT
CDR3: CASSVTGTGGSGNTIYF

length: 16
V: TRBV18
size: NA
D: NA
J: TRBJ2-2
DNA: TGTGCCAGCTCACCAATAGCTATTCCGAACACCGGGGAGCTGTTTTTT
CDR3: CASSPIAIPNTGELFF

length: 17
V: TRBV7-2
size: NA
D: NA
J: TRBJ2-1
DNA: TGTGCCAGCAGCCTTGGGGGGAGCGGCGCCTCCTACAATGAGCAGTTCTTC
CDR3: CASSLGGSGASYNEQFF

length: 18
V: TRBV27
size: NA
D: NA
J: TRBJ1-6
DNA: TGTGCCAGCAGTTTAAGGGGGGAGGGGAGCTCCTATAATTCACCCCTCCACTTT
CDR3: CASSLRGEGSSYNSPLHF

length: 15
V: TRBV7-9
size: NA
D: TRBD1
J: TRBJ2-5
DNA: TGTGCCAGCAGCACACGACAGGGGGCGGATGAGACCCAGTACTTC
CDR3: CASSTRQGADETQYF

length: 16
V: TRBV9
size: NA
D: TRBD2
J: TRBJ2-2
DNA: TGTGCCAGCAGCCCCCGGACTAGCGGGGTTACCGGGGAGCTGTTTTTT
CDR3: CASSPRTSGVTGELFF

length: 15
V: TRBV19
size: NA
D: NA
J: TRBJ2-5
DNA: TGTGCCAGTAGTATCGGACTCTGGAGTCGGGAGACCCAGTACTTC
CDR3: CASSIGLWSRETQYF

length: 15
V: TRBV18
size: NA
D: TRBD1
J: TRBJ1-2
DNA: TGTGCCAGCTCACCATCCCTGGACAGGGCGAATGGCTACACCTTC
CDR3: CASSPSLDRANGYTF

length: 15
V: TRBV5-4
size: few
D: TRBD1
J: TRBJ1-2
DNA: TGTGCCAGCAGCTTGTGGGACAGGTCAAACTATGGCTACACCTTC
CDR3: CASSLWDRSNYGYTF